The clone carrying this TCR beta chain was seen a single time. Its antigen is not identified. One end of the junction varies from germline; a read error may be responsible. This sample was taken from a study of tumor and adjacent non-tumor tissue in lung cancer. Study details: Patients were aged about 31 to 85, 10 men and about five women, stage I to III. Samples averaged about 4.3 million productive TCRbeta reads each. The study's findings and limits: Tumor TCR diversity, when higher, was linked to shorter survival. In normal lung, the top 100 clones were significantly more dominant than in tumor.

The CDR3 totals 14 residues. Germline CDR1 reads MGHRA; CDR2 reads YSYEKL. TCRbeta libraries were built with three rounds of nested PCR, modified from ARM-PCR. Using its own MiXCR run on the multiplex PCR reads, TCRdb lists one record per CDR3 protein. There are about 80,000 distinct CDR3 sequences in the sample; roughly 80% occur only once, and 13% lies in the top ten. No cell sorting was done before RNA was extracted from the tissue. The chain links TRBV4-1 to TRBJ2-7; D gene unclear. Sequenced: lung tumor tissue. The source of this sequence is a woman between 45 and 65 years old with non-small cell lung cancer. CDR3 DNA sequence: TGCGCCAGCAGCCAAGGTCACGTAAATTACGAGCTGTACTTC. Encoded protein: CASSQGHVNYELYF.